These 7 T cell receptor beta chains came from one sample sequenced in a study of OX40 agonist ivuxolimab in advanced cancers. Clones were read by immunoSEQ multiplex PCR, and TCRdb kept only the in-frame ones, dropping some. The sample shows more than 70,000 clones, 85% to 95% of them seen only once. Sample: CD4+ or CD8+ T cells sorted from blood, taken in a trial of the OX40 agonist ivuxolimab. These receptors were collected from an adult with an advanced solid tumor such as melanoma, head and neck, liver or kidney cancer.

This chain connects TRBV5-1 to TRBJ2-2; 7 bases align to TRBD1. The V gene end was trimmed by 0 bases and the J gene end by 6 bases; junction bases not matched to a gene: 2. The germline CDR1 and CDR2 sequences are SGHRS and YFSETQ. This CDR3 contains 14 residues. The CDR3 is CASSLGQGAGELFF. The CDR3 DNA reads as TGCGCCAGCAGCTTGGGGCAGGGGGCCGGGGAGCTGTTTTTT.

The chain combines TRBV28 with TRBJ1-1; tentatively, D is TRBD1 (6 bases). CDR1 is MDHEN, CDR2 SYDVKM, per germline. Trimming stripped 7 bases from V and 3 bases from J, with 9 bases between. This CDR3 comprises 12 residues. The CDR3 spells CASIEGDTEAFF. DNA for the CDR3: TGTGCCAGCATTGAGGGGGACACTGAAGCTTTCTTT.

The chain carries TRBV27 and TRBJ1-6; no reliable D call. Germline loops: CDR1 MNHEY, CDR2 SMNVEV (reference sequence). The V gene lost 5 bases and the J gene lost 6 bases, with 8 bases spanning the gap. This CDR3 has 13 residues. DNA for the CDR3: TGTGCCAGCAGTCTTGACTTTAATTCACCCCTCCACTTT. Translated: CASSLDFNSPLHF.

This chain links TRBV7-2 with TRBJ2-7; TRBD2 agrees at 13 bases. The length of the CDR3 is 14 residues. From germline, CDR1 is SGHTA and CDR2 FQGNSA. V lost 6 bases to trimming and J lost 7 bases; unmatched junction nucleotides: 6. CDR3 region: CASRQTSGRWEQYF. The CDR3 DNA reads as TGTGCCAGCAGACAGACTAGCGGGAGGTGGGAGCAGTACTTC.

Comments on this clone: Germline is not matched at one junction end, which may reflect a read error. V and J are TRBV7-7 and TRBJ2-5; D gene ambiguous. The germline gives CDR1 SSHAT, CDR2 FNYEAQ (reference sequence). This CDR3 comprises 11 residues. The CDR3 region is CASSFGETQYF. The CDR3 DNA reads TGTGCTAGCAGCTTTGGTGAGACCCAGTACTTC. Complete variable domain (other parts from reference TRBV7-7 and TRBJ2-5): GAGVSQSPRYKVTKRGQDVTLRCDPISSHATLYWYQQALGQGPEFLTYFNYEAQPDKSGLPSDRFSAERPEGSISTLTIQRTEQRDSAMYRCASSFGETQYFGPGTRLLVL.

V is TRBV29-1 and J is TRBJ2-7; no firm D call. V was trimmed by 5 bases and J by 4 bases, leaving 6 bases between them. Germline V CDR1 and CDR2: SQVTM, ANQGSEA. This CDR3 has 10 amino acids. CDR3: CSVFPYEQYF. The CDR3 region has the DNA TGCAGCGTTTTCCCGTACGAGCAGTACTTC.

This clone was recorded once. The chain couples TRBV4-2 to TRBJ1-1, with D possibly matching TRBD1 (5 bases). The germline V and J ends were trimmed by 1 base and 5 bases, with 8 bases remaining between them. The CDR3 has 13 residues. Germline loops: CDR1 LGHNA, CDR2 YNFKEQ. CDR3 DNA sequence: TGTGCCAGCAGCCAAGGGTGGGGGACTGAAGCTTTCTTT. Translated, it gives CASSQGWGTEAFF.